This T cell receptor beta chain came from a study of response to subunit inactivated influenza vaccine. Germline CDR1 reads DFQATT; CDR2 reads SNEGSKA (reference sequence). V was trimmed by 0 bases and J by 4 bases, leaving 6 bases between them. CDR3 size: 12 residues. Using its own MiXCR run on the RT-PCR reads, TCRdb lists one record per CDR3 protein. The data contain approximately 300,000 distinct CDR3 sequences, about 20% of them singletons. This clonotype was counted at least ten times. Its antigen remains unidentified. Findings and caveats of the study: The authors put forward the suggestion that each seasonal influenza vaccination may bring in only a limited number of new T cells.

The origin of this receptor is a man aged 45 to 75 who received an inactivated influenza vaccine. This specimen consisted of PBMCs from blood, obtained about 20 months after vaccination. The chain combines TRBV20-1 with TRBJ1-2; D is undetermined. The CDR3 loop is CSARDRVYGYTF. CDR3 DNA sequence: TGCAGTGCTAGAGATAGGGTCTATGGCTACACCTTC.